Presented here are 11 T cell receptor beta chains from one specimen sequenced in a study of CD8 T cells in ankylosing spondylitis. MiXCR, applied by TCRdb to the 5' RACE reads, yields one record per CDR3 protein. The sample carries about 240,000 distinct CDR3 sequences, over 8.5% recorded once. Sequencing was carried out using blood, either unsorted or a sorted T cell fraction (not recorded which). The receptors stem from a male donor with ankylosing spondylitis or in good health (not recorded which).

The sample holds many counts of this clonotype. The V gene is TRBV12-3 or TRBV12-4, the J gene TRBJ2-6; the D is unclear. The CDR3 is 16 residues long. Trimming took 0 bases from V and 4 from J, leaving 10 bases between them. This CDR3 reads CASSLAQPWGANVLTF. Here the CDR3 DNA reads TGTGCCAGCAGTTTAGCGCAGCCCTGGGGGGCCAACGTCCTGACTTTC.

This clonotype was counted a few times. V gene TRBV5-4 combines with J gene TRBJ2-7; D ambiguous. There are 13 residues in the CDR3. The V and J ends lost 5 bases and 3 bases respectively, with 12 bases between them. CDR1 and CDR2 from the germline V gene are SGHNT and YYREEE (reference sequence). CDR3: CASRPKSRYEQYF. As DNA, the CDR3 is TGTGCCAGCAGACCCAAGTCACGCTACGAGCAGTACTTC.

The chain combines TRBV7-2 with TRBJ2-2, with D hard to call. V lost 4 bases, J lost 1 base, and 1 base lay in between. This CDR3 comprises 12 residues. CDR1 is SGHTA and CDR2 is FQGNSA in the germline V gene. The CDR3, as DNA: TGTGCCAGCAGCTGGAACACCGGGGAGCTGTTTTTT. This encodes CASSWNTGELFF.

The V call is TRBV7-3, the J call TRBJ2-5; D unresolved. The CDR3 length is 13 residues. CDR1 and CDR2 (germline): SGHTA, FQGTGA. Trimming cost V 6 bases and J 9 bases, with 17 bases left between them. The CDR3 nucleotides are TGTGCCAGCAGTCGGGCGGCGGATAGGGCCCAGTACTTC. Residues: CASSRAADRAQYF.

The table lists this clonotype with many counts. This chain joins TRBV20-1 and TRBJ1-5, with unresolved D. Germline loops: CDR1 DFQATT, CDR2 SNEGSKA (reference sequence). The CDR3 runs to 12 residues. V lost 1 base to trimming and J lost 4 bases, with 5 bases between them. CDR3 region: CSARAGNQPQHF. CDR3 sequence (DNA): TGCAGTGCTAGAGCGGGTAATCAGCCCCAGCATTTT.

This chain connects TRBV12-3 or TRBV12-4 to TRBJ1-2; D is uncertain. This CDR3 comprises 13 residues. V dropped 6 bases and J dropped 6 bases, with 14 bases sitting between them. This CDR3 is CASRTGRIDGYTF. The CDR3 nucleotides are TGTGCCAGCAGAACCGGACGAATTGATGGCTACACCTTC.

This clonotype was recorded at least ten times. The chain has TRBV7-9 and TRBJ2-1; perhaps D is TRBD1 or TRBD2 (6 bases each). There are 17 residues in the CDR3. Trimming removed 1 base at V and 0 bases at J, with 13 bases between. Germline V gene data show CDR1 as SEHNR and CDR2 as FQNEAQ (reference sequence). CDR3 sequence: CASSLGRGEYSYNEQFF. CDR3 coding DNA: TGTGCCAGCAGCTTAGGTAGGGGGGAATACTCCTACAATGAGCAGTTCTTC.

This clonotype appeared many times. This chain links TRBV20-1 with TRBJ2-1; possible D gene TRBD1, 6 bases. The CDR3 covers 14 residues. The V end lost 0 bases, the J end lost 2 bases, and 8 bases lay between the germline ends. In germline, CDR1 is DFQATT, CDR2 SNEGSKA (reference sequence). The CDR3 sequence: CSARDRDTYNEQFF. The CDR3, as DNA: TGCAGTGCTAGAGATAGGGACACCTACAATGAGCAGTTCTTC.

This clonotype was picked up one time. The CDR3 DNA reads TGTGCCAGCAGTTTTTCGCGGGAGAAGCACGAGCAGTACTTC. It translates to CASSFSREKHEQYF. This sequence joins TRBV12-3 or TRBV12-4 and TRBJ2-7; 7 positions agree with TRBD2. V gave up 3 bases and J gave up 5 bases; unmatched junction bases: 7. The CDR3 has 14 residues.

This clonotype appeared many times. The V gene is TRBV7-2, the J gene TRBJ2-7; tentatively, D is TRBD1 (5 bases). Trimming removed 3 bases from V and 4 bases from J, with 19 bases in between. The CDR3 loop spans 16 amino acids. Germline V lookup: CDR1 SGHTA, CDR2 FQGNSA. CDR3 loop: CASSFLSSTAPYEQYF. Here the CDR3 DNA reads TGTGCCAGCAGCTTCCTGTCCTCGACAGCGCCTTACGAGCAGTACTTC.

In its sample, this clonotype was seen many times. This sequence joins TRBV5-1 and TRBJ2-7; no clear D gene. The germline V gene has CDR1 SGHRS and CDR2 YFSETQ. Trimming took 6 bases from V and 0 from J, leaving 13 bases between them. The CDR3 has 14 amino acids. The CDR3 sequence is CASNPGYSSYEQYF. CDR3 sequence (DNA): TGCGCCAGCAATCCAGGATATTCCTCCTACGAGCAGTACTTC.